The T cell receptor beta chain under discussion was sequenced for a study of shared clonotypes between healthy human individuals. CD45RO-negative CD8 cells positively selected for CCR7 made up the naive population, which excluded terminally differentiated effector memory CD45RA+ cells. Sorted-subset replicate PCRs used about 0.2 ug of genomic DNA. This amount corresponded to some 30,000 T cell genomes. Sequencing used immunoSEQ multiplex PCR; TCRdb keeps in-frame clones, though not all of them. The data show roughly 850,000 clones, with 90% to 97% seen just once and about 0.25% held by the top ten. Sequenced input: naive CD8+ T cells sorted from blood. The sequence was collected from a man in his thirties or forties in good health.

The CDR3: CASSLSSSADTQYF. The CDR3 DNA is TGTGCCAGCAGTTTATCGTCTAGCGCGGATACGCAGTATTTT. The chain couples TRBV27 to TRBJ2-3; TRBD2 might be the D (6 bases). Germline V gives CDR1 MNHEY, CDR2 SMNVEV (reference sequence). The ends were cut back, 0 bases at V and 6 bases at J, with 10 bases in the middle. CDR3 length equals 14 residues.